This T cell receptor beta chain emerged from a study of T cell repertoires in cytomegalovirus infection. Across the study: Both recently identified HLA-C-restricted and well-studied HLA-B-restricted CMV epitopes were used in the study. An indication of both CMV infection and matching HLA type came from public TCR beta signatures. Notes on the study in general: Dominating the ex vivo response were TCR beta clonotypes that were CMV-specific and HLA-C-restricted.

Points on this clonotype: The antigen remains unidentified.

With V trimmed by 6 bases and J by 6 bases, 20 bases remained unmatched. The CDR3 is made up of 18 amino acids. TCRdb passed the reads through MiXCR, listing each CDR3 protein once. This sample has a few hundred thousand distinct CDR3 sequences, with roughly 43% found just once. This TCR came from a human donor in good health (CMV status not recorded). Some clones in this sample may be carry-over from other donors' samples. The source material was cultured PBMCs, sampled from culture after CMV antigen stimulation. The chain couples TRBV12-3 or TRBV12-4 to TRBJ2-1, with 7 bases matching TRBD2. CDR3 bases: TGTGCCAGCAGAGCCCGACGAGCTGCGGGAGCATTCGGCAATGAGCAGTTCTTC. Encoded protein: CASRARRAAGAFGNEQFF.